These T cell receptor beta chains were read from a single sample in a study of Graves' ophthalmopathy and Graves' hyperthyroidism. One entry per CDR3 protein, called by TCRdb with MiXCR from the multiplex PCR reads. The data show about 370,000 distinct CDR3 sequences, approximately 17% seen once. The sample taken for sequencing was peripheral blood. The receptors come from an adult woman with stable Graves' hyperthyroidism. Both conserved end residues are trimmed from each CDR3.

cdr3_length	v_call	j_call	cdr3_aa
11	TRBV20-1	TRBJ2-7	SAPTSGGNEQY
15	TRBV2	TRBJ2-5	ASSELSGTLVLKTQY
11	TRBV28	TRBJ1-5	AIRGGTNQPQH
13	TRBV28	TRBJ2-7	ASSLGRESFYGQY
15	TRBV3-1	TRBJ2-5	ASSPVLRDYPQETQY
14	TRBV28	TRBJ1-2	ASSLMAAKTNYGYT
14	TRBV6-5	TRBJ2-4	ASSYSNSGGKNIQY
11	TRBV7-2	TRBJ1-2	ASSLSWAPGYT
12	TRBV4-2	TRBJ1-1	ASSQAFGVTEAF
13	TRBV12-3/TRBV12-4	TRBJ2-2	ASSYPRTSTGELF
11	TRBV6-1	TRBJ1-1	ASTTCLITEAF
14	TRBV6-2/TRBV6-3	TRBJ2-5	ASRHGLAGFQETQY
11	TRBV5-1	TRBJ2-2	ASSLEPVGELF
11	TRBV14	TRBJ2-7	ASSQDRSYEQY
13	TRBV11-2	TRBJ2-7	ASSPGPLKGYEQY
15	TRBV25-1	TRBJ1-6	ASSEGGTFTYNSPLH
12	TRBV11-2	TRBJ1-1	ASTAYRGTAEAF
13	TRBV20-1	TRBJ1-2	SAVGDRGEDYGYT
13	TRBV5-5	TRBJ2-2	ASSEQGANTGELF
14	TRBV6-5	TRBJ2-2	ASSYSVREITGELF
12	TRBV2	TRBJ2-5	ASNSGRRSGTQY
12	TRBV12-3/TRBV12-4	TRBJ1-2	ASRGQGRSLGYT
11	TRBV10-1	TRBJ2-7	ASSGQGVYEQY
15	TRBV11-1	TRBJ2-7	ASSLRTSGAISYEQY
17	TRBV28	TRBJ2-7	ASILQGYPPFPYPYEQY
11	TRBV10-3	TRBJ2-7	AISGNDYYEQY
10	TRBV29-1	TRBJ2-7	SVTGLYYEQY
10	TRBV7-8	TRBJ2-7	ASSLLGDEQY
13	TRBV20-1	TRBJ2-5	SALLWDSTQETQY
12	TRBV12-3/TRBV12-4	TRBJ2-7	ASSFGGDTYEQY
11	TRBV5-1	TRBJ2-7	ASSLAPSYEQY
12	TRBV2	TRBJ2-2	ASRAQSNTGELF
16	TRBV28	TRBJ1-2	ASSTIRTGGASNYGYT
13	TRBV27	TRBJ2-7	ASSYGTSAFYEQY
14	TRBV5-1	TRBJ1-5	ASSREPGTGGQPQH
11	TRBV12-3/TRBV12-4	TRBJ2-7	ASGDRGPHEQY
13	TRBV12-3/TRBV12-4	TRBJ1-3	ASRTDRSSGNTIY
12	TRBV10-3	TRBJ1-2	AISESRGLEGYT
12	TRBV28	TRBJ2-2	ASSSGTITGELF
10	TRBV20-1	TRBJ2-7	SATGQAYEQY
15	TRBV10-3	TRBJ1-1	AICGGRTVWGYTEAF
10	TRBV28	TRBJ2-7	ASSLISNEQY
13	TRBV7-2	TRBJ2-5	ASSPSAGRRETQY
10	TRBV29-1	TRBJ2-7	SVRVDSYEQY
12	TRBV5-1	TRBJ2-7	ASSWGTGGDEQY
14	TRBV12-5	TRBJ2-7	ASGSPLLAGVHEQY
14	TRBV6-5	TRBJ1-2	ASSRQGDDRLYGYT
12	TRBV6-1	TRBJ2-7	ASSEEGPIYEQY
11	TRBV6-5	TRBJ2-7	ASSRDRAYEQY
14	TRBV12-3/TRBV12-4	TRBJ1-1	ASSVSGGQGGTEAF
12	TRBV20-1	TRBJ2-5	SARRDRAQETQY
13	TRBV5-5	TRBJ2-5	ASSVGTGGLETQY
9	TRBV20-1	TRBJ2-7	SALLAYEQY
9	TRBV20-1	TRBJ2-7	SASHPYEQY
13	TRBV20-1	TRBJ1-6	SAGDRGPYNSPLH
12	TRBV6-2/TRBV6-3	TRBJ1-2	ASSYADNRYGYT
11	TRBV28	TRBJ1-6	ASSLDSPSPLH